The text below deals with one T cell receptor beta chain. Authors' processing steps: For nucleated cells, counts were estimated from reference gene primer amplification. Clones were read by immunoSEQ multiplex PCR, and TCRdb kept only the in-frame ones, dropping some. V, J and clone size are taken as reported in that table, and D and trimming were inferred from the DNA itself. Altogether approximately 97,000 clones are present, around 85% being singletons, with the ten largest covering under 15%. The sample comes from a study of blood T cell repertoires in COVID-19. V was trimmed by 1 base and J by 4 bases, leaving 14 bases between them. Germline V gene sequence: CDR1 SEHNR, CDR2 FQNEAQ (reference sequence). The CDR3 runs 16 residues.

The sequenced material came from peripheral blood. The sequence came from a human donor in a cohort sampled during active COVID-19. The chain links TRBV7-9 to TRBJ1-3; D is unclear. The CDR3 nucleotides read TGTGCCAGCAGCTTAGGAGGAGTCGGCAAGGGAAACACCATATATTTT. Protein sequence: CASSLGGVGKGNTIYF.